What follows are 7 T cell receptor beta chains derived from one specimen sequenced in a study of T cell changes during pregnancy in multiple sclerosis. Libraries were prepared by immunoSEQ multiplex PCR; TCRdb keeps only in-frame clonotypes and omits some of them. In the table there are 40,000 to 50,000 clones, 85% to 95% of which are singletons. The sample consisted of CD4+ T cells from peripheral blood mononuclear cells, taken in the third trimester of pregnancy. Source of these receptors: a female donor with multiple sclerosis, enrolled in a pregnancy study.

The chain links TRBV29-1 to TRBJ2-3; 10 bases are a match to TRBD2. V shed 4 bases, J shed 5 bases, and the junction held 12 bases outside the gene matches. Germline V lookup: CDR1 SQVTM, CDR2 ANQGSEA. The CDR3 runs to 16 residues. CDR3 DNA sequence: TGCAGCGTTGGGGGGCCTAGCGGGAGATGGGGAGATACGCAGTATTTT. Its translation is CSVGGPSGRWGDTQYF.

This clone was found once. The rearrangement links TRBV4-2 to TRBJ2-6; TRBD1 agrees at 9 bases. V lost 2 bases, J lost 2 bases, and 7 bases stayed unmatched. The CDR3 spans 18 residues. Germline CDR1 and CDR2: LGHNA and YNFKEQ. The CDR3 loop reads CASSQWGQGGAGANVLTF. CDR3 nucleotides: TGTGCCAGCAGCCAATGGGGACAGGGCGGAGCTGGGGCCAACGTCCTGACTTTC.

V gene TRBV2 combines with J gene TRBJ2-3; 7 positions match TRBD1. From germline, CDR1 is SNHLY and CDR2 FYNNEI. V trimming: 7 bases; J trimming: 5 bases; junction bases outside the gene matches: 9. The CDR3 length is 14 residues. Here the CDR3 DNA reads TGTGCCAGCAAATCACAGGGGCCGGGAGATACGCAGTATTTT. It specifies CASKSQGPGDTQYF.

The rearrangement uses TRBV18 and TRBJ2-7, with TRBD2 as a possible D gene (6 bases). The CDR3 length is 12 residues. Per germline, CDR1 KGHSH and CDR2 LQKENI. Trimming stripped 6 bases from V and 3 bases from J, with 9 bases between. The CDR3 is CASSPDYYEQYF. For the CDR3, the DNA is TGTGCCAGCTCTCCGGACTACTACGAGCAGTACTTC.

The CDR3 is CASSYGGSPYEQYF. The DNA for the CDR3 is TGTGCCAGCAGTTATGGCGGGAGCCCCTACGAGCAGTACTTC. The chain uses TRBV6-5 and TRBJ2-7; 7 bases are a match to TRBD2. The CDR3 length is 14 residues. From germline, CDR1 is MNHEY and CDR2 SVGAGI. After removal of 3 bases from V and 2 bases from J, the junction contained 4 bases not matched to a gene.

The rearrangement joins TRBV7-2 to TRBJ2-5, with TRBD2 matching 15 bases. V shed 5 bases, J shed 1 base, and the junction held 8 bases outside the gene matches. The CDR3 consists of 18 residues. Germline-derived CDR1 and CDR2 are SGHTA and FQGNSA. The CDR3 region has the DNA TGTGCCAGCAGCGCAGCCGGGACTAGCGGGAGGCCCCAAGAGACCCAGTACTTC. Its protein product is CASSAAGTSGRPQETQYF.

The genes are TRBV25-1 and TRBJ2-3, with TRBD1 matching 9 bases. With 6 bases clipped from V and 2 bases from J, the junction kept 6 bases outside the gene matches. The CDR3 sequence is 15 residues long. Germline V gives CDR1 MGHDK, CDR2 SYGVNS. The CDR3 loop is CASRLGQGPTDTQYF. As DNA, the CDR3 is TGTGCCAGCAGGCTGGGACAGGGTCCCACAGATACGCAGTATTTT. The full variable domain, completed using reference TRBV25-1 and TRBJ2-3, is EADIYQTPRYLVIGTGKKITLECSQTMGHDKMYWYQQDPGMELHLIHYSYGVNSTEKGDLSSESTVSRIRTEHFPLTLESARPSHTSQYLCASRLGQGPTDTQYFGPGTRLTVL.